The present TCR beta chain was sequenced within a study of T cell repertoires in cytomegalovirus infection. Across the study: Through public TCR beta signatures, both CMV infection and matching HLA type were indicated. The study, taken as a whole, reports: It was HLA-C-restricted CMV-specific TCR beta clonotypes that dominated the response ex vivo.

To note about this clonotype: The antigen is unknown.

A single record per CDR3 protein comes from TCRdb applying MiXCR to the reads. The repertoire consists of about 770,000 distinct CDR3 sequences, with almost 30% occurring once and the leading ten covering 10% to 15%. The CDR3 covers 15 residues. The V and J ends lost 3 bases and 2 bases respectively, with 13 bases between them. Germline-derived CDR1 and CDR2 are MGHDK and SYGVNS. Sample: cultured CD8+ T cells from PBMCs, taken from culture after CMV antigen stimulation. The chain employs TRBV25-1 and TRBJ2-5; D might be TRBD2 (6 bases). This TCR was sampled from a human donor in good health (CMV status not recorded). Some clones in this sample may be carry-over from other donors' samples. The CDR3 DNA follows: TGTGCCAGCAGTGATCGTTTCGGGGGTCAAGAGACCCAGTACTTC. Encoded protein: CASSDRFGGQETQYF.